This TCR beta chain derives from a study of cytomegalovirus exposure and HLA in healthy donors. Study-level findings and limits: Many donors carried some public TCRs, although rarity characterized most TCR sequences.

As concerns this clone: Its specificity is unknown.

Deletions cut 5 bases from V and 1 base from J, with 15 bases between. Germline lookup yields CDR1 PRHDT and CDR2 FYEKMQ (reference sequence). The CDR3 totals 17 residues. The PCR employed 60 Vbeta primers together with 13 Jbeta primers. Generated by immunoSEQ multiplex PCR, the TCRdb table keeps only in-frame clones and is missing some. The data hold around 170,000 clones, with 65% to 85% observed a single time. The chain couples TRBV13 to TRBJ1-6; D remains ambiguous. This sequence originates from a girl between 10 and 17 years old in good health and CMV-seropositive. The sequenced material came from PBMCs. The CDR3 DNA follows: TGTGCCAGCAGCCCCAGAGGTATTGGGTCCTATAATTCACCCCTCCACTTT. It yields the protein CASSPRGIGSYNSPLHF.